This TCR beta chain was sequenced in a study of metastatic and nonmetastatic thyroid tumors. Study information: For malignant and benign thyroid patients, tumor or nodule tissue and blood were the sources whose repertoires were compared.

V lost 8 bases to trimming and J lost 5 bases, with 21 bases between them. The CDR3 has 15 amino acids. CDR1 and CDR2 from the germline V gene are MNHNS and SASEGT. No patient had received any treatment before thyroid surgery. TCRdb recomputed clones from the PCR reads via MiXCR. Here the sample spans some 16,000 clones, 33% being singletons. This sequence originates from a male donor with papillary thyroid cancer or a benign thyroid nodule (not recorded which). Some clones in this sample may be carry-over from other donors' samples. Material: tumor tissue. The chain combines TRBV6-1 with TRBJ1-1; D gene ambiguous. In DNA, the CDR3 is TGTGCCAGCTCTTTTATTGGGCCAGCTCGGACTGAAGCTTTCTTT. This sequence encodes CASSFIGPARTEAFF.